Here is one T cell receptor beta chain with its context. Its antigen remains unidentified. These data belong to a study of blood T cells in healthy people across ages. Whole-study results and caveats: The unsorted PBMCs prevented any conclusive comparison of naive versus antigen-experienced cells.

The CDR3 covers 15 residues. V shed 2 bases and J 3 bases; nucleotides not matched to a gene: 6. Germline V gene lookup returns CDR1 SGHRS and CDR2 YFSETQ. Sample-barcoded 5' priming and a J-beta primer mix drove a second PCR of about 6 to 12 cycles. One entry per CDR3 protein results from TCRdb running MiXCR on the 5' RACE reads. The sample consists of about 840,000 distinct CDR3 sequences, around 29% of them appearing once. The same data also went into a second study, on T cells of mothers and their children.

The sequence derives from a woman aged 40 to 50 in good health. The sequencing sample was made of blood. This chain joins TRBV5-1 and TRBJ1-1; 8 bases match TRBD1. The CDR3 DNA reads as TGCGCCAGCAGCTTTGTAGGACAGGGTGACACTGAAGCTTTCTTT. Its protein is CASSFVGQGDTEAFF.